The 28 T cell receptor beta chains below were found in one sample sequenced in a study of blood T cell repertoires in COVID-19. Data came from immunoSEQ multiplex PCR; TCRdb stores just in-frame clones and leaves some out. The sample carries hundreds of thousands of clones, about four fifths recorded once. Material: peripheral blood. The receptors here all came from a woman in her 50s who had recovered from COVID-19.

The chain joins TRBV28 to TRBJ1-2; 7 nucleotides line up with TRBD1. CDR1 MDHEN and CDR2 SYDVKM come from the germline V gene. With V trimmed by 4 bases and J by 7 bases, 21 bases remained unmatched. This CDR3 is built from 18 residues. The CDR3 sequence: CASSSPGIGGFVFGGYTF. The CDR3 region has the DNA TGTGCCAGCAGTTCACCCGGGATAGGGGGCTTCGTTTTTGGTGGCTACACCTTC.

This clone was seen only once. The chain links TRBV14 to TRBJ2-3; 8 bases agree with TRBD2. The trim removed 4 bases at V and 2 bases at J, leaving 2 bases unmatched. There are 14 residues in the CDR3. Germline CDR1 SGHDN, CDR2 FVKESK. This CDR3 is CASSRGGFTDTQYF. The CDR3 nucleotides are TGTGCCAGCAGCCGCGGGGGGTTCACAGATACGCAGTATTTT.

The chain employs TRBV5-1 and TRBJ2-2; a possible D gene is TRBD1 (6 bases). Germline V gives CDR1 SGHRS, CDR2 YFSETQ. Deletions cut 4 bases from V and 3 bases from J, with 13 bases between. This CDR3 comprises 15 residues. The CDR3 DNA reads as TGCGCCAGCAGCCCCGGGACAACCTACACCGGGGAGCTGTTTTTT. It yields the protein CASSPGTTYTGELFF.

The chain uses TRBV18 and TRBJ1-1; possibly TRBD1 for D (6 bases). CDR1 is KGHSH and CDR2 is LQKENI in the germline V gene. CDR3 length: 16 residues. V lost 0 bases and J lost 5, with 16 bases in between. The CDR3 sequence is CASSPPSTGSATEAFF. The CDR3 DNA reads TGTGCCAGCTCACCACCTTCCACAGGGAGTGCTACTGAAGCTTTCTTT.

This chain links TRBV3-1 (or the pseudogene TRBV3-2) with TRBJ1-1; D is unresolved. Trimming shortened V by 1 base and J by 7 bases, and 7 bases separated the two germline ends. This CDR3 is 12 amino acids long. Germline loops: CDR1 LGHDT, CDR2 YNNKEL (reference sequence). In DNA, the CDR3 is TGTGCCAGCAGCCAAGGCCCAGGTGAAGCTTTCTTT. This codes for CASSQGPGEAFF.

The CDR3 DNA sequence: TGTGCCAGCAGTTTCCTTCCCGGGACTAAACCCTACGAGCAGTACTTC. This translates into CASSFLPGTKPYEQYF. This chain uses TRBV6-2 or TRBV6-3 with TRBJ2-7, with 7 bases lining up with TRBD2. Germline values: CDR1 MNHEY, CDR2 SVGEGT. This CDR3 is 16 amino acids long. V shed 4 bases, J shed 2 bases, and the junction held 11 bases outside the gene matches.

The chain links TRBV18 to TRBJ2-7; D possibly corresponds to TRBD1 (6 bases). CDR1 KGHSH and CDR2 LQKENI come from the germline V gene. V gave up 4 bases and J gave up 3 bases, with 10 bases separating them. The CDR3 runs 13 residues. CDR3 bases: TGTGCCAGCTCACTCGCACAGGGCTACGAGCAGTACTTC. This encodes CASSLAQGYEQYF.

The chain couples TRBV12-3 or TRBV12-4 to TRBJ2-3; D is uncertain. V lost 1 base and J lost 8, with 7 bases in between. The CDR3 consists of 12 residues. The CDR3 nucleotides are TGTGCCAGCAGTTTAGGGAGAAGTACGCAGTATTTT. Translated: CASSLGRSTQYF.

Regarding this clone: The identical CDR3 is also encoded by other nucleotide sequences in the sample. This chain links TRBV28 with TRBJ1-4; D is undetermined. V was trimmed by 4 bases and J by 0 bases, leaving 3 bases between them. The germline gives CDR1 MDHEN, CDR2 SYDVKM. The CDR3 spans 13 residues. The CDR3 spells CASSSATNEKLFF. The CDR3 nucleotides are TGTGCCAGCAGTTCCGCAACTAATGAAAAACTGTTTTTT.

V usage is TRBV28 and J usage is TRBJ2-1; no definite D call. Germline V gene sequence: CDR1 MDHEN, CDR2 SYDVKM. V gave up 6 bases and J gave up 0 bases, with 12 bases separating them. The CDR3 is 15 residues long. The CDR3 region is CASRYSHLSYNEQFF. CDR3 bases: TGTGCCAGCAGATACAGCCACCTCTCCTACAATGAGCAGTTCTTC.

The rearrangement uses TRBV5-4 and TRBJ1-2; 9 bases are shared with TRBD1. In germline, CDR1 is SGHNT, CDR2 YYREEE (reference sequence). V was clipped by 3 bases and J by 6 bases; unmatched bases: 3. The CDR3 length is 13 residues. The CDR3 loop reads CASSYTGGDGYTF. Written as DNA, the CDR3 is TGTGCCAGCAGCTATACAGGGGGCGATGGCTACACCTTC.

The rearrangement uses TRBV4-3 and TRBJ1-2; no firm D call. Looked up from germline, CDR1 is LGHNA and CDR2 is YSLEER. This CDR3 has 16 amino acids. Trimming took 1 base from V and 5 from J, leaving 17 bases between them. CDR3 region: CASSQVSRMFEYGYTF. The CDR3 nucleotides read TGCGCCAGCAGCCAAGTGTCCAGGATGTTTGAATATGGCTACACCTTC.

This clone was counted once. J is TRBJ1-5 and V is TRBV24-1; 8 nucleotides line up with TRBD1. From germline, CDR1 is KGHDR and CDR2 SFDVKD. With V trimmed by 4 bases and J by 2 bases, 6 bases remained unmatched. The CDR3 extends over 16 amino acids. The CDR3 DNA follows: TGTGCCACCAGTGAATCAGGACAGGGCGGCAATCAGCCCCAGCATTTT. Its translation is CATSESGQGGNQPQHF.

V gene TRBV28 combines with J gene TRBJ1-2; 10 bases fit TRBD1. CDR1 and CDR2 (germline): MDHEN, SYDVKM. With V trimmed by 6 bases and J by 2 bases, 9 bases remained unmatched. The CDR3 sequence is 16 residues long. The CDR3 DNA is TGTGCCAGCAGCTCCTGGGACAGGGGTCTGAACTATGGCTACACCTTC. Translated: CASSSWDRGLNYGYTF.

This CDR3 reads CATSRAGHAGTSYEQYF. The CDR3 DNA follows: TGTGCCACCAGCAGAGCGGGACATGCCGGGACCAGCTACGAGCAGTACTTC. The rearrangement joins TRBV15 to TRBJ2-7, with D maybe TRBD1 (6 bases). Trimming left V 1 base short and J 3 bases short, with 19 bases between. Germline CDR1 and CDR2: LNHNV and YYDKDF (reference sequence). This CDR3 has 17 amino acids. The full variable domain, with the rest looked up from reference TRBV15 and TRBJ2-7, is DAMVIQNPRYQVTQFGKPVTLSCSQTLNHNVMYWYQQKSSQAPKLLFHYYDKDFNNEADTPDNFQSRRPNTSFCFLDIRSPGLGDTAMYLCATSRAGHAGTSYEQYFGPGTRLTVT.

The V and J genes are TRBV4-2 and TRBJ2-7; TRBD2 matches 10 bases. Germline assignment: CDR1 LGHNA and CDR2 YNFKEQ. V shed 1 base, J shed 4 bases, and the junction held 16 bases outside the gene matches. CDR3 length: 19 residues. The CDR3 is CASSQGPPSGRTLLYEQYF. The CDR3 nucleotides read TGTGCCAGCAGCCAAGGTCCGCCTAGCGGGAGAACCCTTTTGTACGAGCAGTACTTC.

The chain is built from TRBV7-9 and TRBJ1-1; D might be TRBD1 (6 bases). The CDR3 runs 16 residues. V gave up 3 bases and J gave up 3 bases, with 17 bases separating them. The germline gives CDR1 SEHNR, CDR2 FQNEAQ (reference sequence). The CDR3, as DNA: TGTGCCAGCAGCTTGTGGGCTGGGGGCGTAGACACTGAAGCTTTCTTT. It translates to CASSLWAGGVDTEAFF.

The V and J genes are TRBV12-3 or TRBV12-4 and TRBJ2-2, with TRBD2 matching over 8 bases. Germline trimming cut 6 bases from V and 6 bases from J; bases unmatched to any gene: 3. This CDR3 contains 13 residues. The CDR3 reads CASSREGAGELFF. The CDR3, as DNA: TGTGCCAGCAGCCGGGAGGGGGCCGGGGAGCTGTTTTTT.

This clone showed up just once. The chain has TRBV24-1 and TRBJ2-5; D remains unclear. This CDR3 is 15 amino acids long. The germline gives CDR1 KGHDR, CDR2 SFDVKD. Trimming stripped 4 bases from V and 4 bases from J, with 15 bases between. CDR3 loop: CATSDPTQEIETQYF. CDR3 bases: TGTGCCACCAGTGACCCTACCCAGGAAATAGAGACCCAGTACTTC.

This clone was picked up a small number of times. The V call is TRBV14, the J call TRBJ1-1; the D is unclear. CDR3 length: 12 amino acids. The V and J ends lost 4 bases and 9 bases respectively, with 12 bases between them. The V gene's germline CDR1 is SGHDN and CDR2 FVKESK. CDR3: CASSPRAGKAFF. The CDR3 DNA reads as TGTGCCAGCAGCCCAAGGGCGGGAAAAGCTTTCTTT.

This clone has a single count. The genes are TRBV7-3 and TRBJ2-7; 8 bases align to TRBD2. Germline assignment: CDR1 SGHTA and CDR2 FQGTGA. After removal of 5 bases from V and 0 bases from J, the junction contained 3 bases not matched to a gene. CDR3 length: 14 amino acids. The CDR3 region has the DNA TGTGCCAGCAGCCGGACTAGCAACTCCTACGAGCAGTACTTC. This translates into CASSRTSNSYEQYF. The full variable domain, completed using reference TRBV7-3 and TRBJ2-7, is GAGVSQTPSNKVTEKGKYVELRCDPISGHTALYWYRQSLGQGPEFLIYFQGTGAADDSGLPNDRFFAVRPEGSVSTLKIQRTERGDSAVYLCASSRTSNSYEQYFGPGTRLTVT.

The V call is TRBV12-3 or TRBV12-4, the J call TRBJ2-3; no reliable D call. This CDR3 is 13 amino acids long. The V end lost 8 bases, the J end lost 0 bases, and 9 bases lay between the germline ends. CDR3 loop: CASEKTSTDTQYF. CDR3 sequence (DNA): TGTGCCAGCGAAAAGACTAGCACAGATACGCAGTATTTT.

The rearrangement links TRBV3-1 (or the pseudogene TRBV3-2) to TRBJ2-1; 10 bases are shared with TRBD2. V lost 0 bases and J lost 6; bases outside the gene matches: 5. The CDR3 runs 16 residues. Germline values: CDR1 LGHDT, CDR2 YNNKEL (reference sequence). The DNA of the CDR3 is TGTGCCAGCAGCCAAGAGTGTCTAGCGGGAGTCAATGAGCAGTTCTTC. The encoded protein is CASSQECLAGVNEQFF.

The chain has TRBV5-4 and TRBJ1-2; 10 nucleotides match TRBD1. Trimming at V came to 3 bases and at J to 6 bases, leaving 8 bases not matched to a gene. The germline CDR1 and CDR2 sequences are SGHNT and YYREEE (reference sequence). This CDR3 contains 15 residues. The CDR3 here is CASSSLRTGGNGYTF. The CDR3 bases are TGTGCCAGCAGCTCGCTCCGGACAGGGGGGAATGGCTACACCTTC.

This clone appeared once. The CDR3 coding sequence is TGTGCCAGCAGTTTTGGGGACTCGCAGTATTTT. It encodes CASSFGDSQYF. This chain links TRBV12-3 or TRBV12-4 with TRBJ2-3, with D possibly TRBD2 on 6 matching bases. V lost 3 bases and J lost 10, with 8 bases in between. The CDR3 extends over 11 amino acids.

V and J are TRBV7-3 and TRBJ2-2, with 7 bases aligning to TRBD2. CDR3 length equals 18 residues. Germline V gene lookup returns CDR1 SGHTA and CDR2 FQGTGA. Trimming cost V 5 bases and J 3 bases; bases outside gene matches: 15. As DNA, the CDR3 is TGTGCCAGCAGCCTAAATGTAGCGGGTCTTACCCACACCGGGGAGCTGTTTTTT. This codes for CASSLNVAGLTHTGELFF.

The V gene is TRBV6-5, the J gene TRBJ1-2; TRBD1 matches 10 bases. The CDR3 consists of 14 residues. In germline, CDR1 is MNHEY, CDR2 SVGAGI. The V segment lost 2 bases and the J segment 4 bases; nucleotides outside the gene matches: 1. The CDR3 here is CASSYRDRGYGYTF. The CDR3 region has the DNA TGTGCCAGCAGTTACCGGGACAGGGGCTATGGCTACACCTTC.

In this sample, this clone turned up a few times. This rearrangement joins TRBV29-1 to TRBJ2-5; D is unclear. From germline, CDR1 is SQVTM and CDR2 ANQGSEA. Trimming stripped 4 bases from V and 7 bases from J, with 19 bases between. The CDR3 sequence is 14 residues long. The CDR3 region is CSVGMTYPAGTQYF. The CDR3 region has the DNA TGCAGCGTTGGGATGACATACCCTGCAGGGACCCAGTACTTC. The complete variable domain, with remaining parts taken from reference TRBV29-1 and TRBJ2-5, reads SAVISQKPSRDICQRGTSLTIQCQVDSQVTMMFWYRQQPGQSLTLIATANQGSEATYESGFVIDKFPISRPNLTFSTLTVSNMSPEDSSIYLCSVGMTYPAGTQYFGPGTRLLVL.